The 12 T cell receptor beta chains below all came from one sample that was sequenced in a study of cytomegalovirus exposure and HLA in healthy donors. The study ran its PCR with 60 Vbeta and 13 Jbeta primers. Clones were read by immunoSEQ multiplex PCR, and TCRdb kept only the in-frame ones, dropping some. The data contain around 100,000 clones, 55% to 75% of them singletons. Sequenced sample: PBMCs. The receptors here all came from a man aged 25 to 45 in good health and CMV-seropositive.

The chain carries TRBV7-3 and TRBJ1-2, with D possibly TRBD1 on 6 matching bases. This CDR3 region has 13 residues. Germline V gene data show CDR1 as SGHTA and CDR2 as FQGTGA. Trimming removed 5 bases at V and 6 bases at J, with 13 bases between. CDR3 amino acids: CASSPRQGNGYTF. DNA of the CDR3: TGTGCCAGCAGCCCACGGCAGGGGAATGGCTACACCTTC.

This chain uses TRBV10-2 with TRBJ1-5; the D is unclear. The CDR3 extends over 14 amino acids. V was trimmed by 2 bases and J by 9 bases, leaving 14 bases between them. The germline CDR1 and CDR2 sequences are WSHSY and SAAADI. The CDR3 is CASSEGYNGLPQHF. Here the CDR3 DNA reads TGCGCCAGCAGTGAGGGTTATAATGGGCTGCCCCAGCATTTT.

The V gene is TRBV5-1, the J gene TRBJ1-1; no clear D. CDR1 and CDR2 from the germline V gene are SGHRS and YFSETQ. V lost 3 bases to trimming and J lost 1 base, with 10 bases between them. The CDR3 length is 14 residues. The CDR3 is CASSSETPNTEAFF. The CDR3 DNA reads as TGCGCCAGCAGCTCTGAAACTCCGAACACTGAAGCTTTCTTT.

J is TRBJ1-3 and V is TRBV5-1; no firm D call. CDR1 and CDR2 (germline): SGHRS, YFSETQ. Between the trimmed V and J ends, which lost 2 bases and 7 bases, there was a span of 13 bases. The CDR3 extends over 14 amino acids. The CDR3 DNA sequence: TGCGCCAGCAGCTTTAACGGGGTAGAGAACACCATATATTTT. Translating it yields CASSFNGVENTIYF.

This clone was counted a single time. The gene calls are TRBV5-1 and TRBJ1-2; D perhaps matches TRBD1 (5 bases). The V end lost 3 bases, the J end lost 1 base, and 19 bases lay between the germline ends. The CDR3 is made up of 17 amino acids. Germline CDR1 and CDR2: SGHRS and YFSETQ. The CDR3 reads CASSWDSPELHNYGYTF. In nucleotides, the CDR3 is TGCGCCAGCAGCTGGGACTCCCCAGAGCTACATAACTATGGCTACACCTTC.

This CDR3 is CASKIPSSNYGYTF. The CDR3 coding sequence is TGTGCCAGCAAGATTCCGAGCTCTAACTATGGCTACACCTTC. V gene TRBV2 combines with J gene TRBJ1-2; D unresolved. From germline, CDR1 is SNHLY and CDR2 FYNNEI. This CDR3 is built from 14 residues. V gave up 7 bases and J gave up 0 bases, with 12 bases separating them.

The J gene is TRBJ1-3, the V gene TRBV27; 9 nucleotides match TRBD1. The CDR3 contains 17 residues. Germline V gene lookup returns CDR1 MNHEY and CDR2 SMNVEV (reference sequence). V dropped 5 bases and J dropped 0; count of bases not matched to a gene: 8. The CDR3, as DNA: TGTGCCAGCAGTGCAGCCGGGACAGGGAACTCTGGAAACACCATATATTTT. Residues: CASSAAGTGNSGNTIYF.

This clone was detected only a few times. The rearrangement joins TRBV5-1 to TRBJ2-1; 10 bases align to TRBD2. The V gene end was trimmed by 4 bases and the J gene end by 5 bases; junction bases not matched to a gene: 6. The CDR3 is 15 amino acids. Per germline, CDR1 SGHRS and CDR2 YFSETQ. CDR3 sequence: CASSPGLAEHNEQFF. CDR3 nucleotide sequence: TGCGCCAGCAGCCCCGGACTAGCGGAGCACAATGAGCAGTTCTTC.

The chain carries TRBV10-3 and TRBJ1-1; a weak D match, TRBD1 (5 bases). The CDR3 is made up of 14 amino acids. V lost 2 bases and J 1 base, leaving 8 bases between the germline ends. The germline V gene has CDR1 ENHRY and CDR2 SYGVKD. The CDR3 sequence is CAISEGHKNTEAFF. CDR3 bases: TGTGCCATCAGTGAGGGACACAAGAACACTGAAGCTTTCTTT.

This clone was recorded a few times. The rearrangement uses TRBV5-8 and TRBJ2-3; 10 nucleotides align to TRBD2. The J segment lost 1 base and the V segment lost 4 bases, leaving 3 bases of the junction unmatched. The CDR3 contains 15 residues. Germline CDR1 reads SGHTS; CDR2 reads YDEGEE. The CDR3: CASSRSGGGTDTQYF. In nucleotides, the CDR3 is TGTGCCAGCAGCCGCAGCGGGGGGGGCACAGATACGCAGTATTTT. Full variable domain (remainder filled in from reference TRBV5-8 and TRBJ2-3): EAGVTQSPTHLIKTRGQQATLRCSPISGHTSVYWYQQALGLGLQFLLWYDEGEERNRGNFPPRFSGRQFPNYSSELNVNALELEDSALYLCASSRSGGGTDTQYFGPGTRLTVL.

V gene TRBV28 combines with J gene TRBJ2-1; no clear D gene. Per the germline V gene, CDR1 is MDHEN and CDR2 is SYDVKM. This CDR3 spans 13 amino acids. The ends were cut back, 5 bases at V and 12 bases at J, with 17 bases in the middle. The CDR3 coding sequence is TGTGCCAGCAGTGTCCACTCCTCGGGTACGCAGTTCTTC. It translates to CASSVHSSGTQFF. Full variable domain (outside the CDR3, taken from reference TRBV28 and TRBJ2-1): DVKVTQSSRYLVKRTGEKVFLECVQDMDHENMFWYRQDPGLGLRLIYFSYDVKMKEKGDIPEGYSVSREKKERFSLILESASTNQTSMYLCASSVHSSGTQFFGPGTRLTVL.

The chain combines TRBV5-1 with TRBJ1-2; 7 bases map to TRBD1. This CDR3 is built from 16 residues. The germline CDR1 and CDR2 sequences are SGHRS and YFSETQ. V lost 4 bases, J lost 4 bases, and 13 bases stayed unmatched. The CDR3 DNA reads TGCGCCAGCAGCCTGGGACAGAAAAAAGAACTCTATGGCTACACCTTC. Protein: CASSLGQKKELYGYTF.